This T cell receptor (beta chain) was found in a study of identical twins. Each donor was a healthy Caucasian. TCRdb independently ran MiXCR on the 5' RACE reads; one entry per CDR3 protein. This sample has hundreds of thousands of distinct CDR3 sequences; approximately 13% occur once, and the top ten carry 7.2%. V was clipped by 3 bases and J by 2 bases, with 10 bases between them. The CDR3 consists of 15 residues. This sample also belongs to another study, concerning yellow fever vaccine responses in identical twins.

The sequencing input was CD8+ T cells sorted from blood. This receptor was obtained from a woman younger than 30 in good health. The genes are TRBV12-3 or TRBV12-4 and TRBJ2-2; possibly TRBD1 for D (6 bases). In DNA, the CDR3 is TGTGCCAGCAGTTTTTACAGGGTAAACACCGGGGAGCTGTTTTTT. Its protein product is CASSFYRVNTGELFF.